The 4 T cell receptor beta chains presented below share a single source sample, sequenced in a study of T cells after somatic rescue of genetic block (dated by TCRdb to 2020 to 2021). Library prep was done by the immunoSEQ multiplex PCR assay. Held by TCRdb, this immuneACCESS table contains in-frame sequences only and omits some clones. Under half of the omission traces to an unresolved V gene where checked; the cause of the rest is unknown. Within this sample are around 52,000 clones, with around 96% of them counted one time only. Approximately 0.075% of the sample is taken by the ten largest. Sequencing input: peripheral blood mononuclear cells (PBMCs). Receptors were obtained from a child in the first two years of life.

The chain carries TRBV27 and TRBJ2-1; TRBD2 agrees at 10 bases. Germline CDR1 reads MNHEY; CDR2 reads SMNVEV (reference sequence). J gave up 1 base and V 3 bases, and 3 bases lay outside the gene matches. There are 16 residues in the CDR3. CDR3 protein: CASSFFSGRSYNEQFF. CDR3 in DNA: TGTGCCAGCAGTTTCTTTAGCGGGAGGTCCTACAATGAGCAGTTCTTC.

This sequence joins TRBV4-1 and TRBJ2-3, with unresolved D. Germline V lookup: CDR1 MGHRA, CDR2 YSYEKL. The CDR3 spans 12 residues. With 2 bases removed from V and 4 bases from J, the gap between germline ends came to 4 bases. The CDR3 DNA sequence: TGCGCCAGCAGCCAAACAGCAGATACGCAGTATTTT. Amino acid sequence: CASSQTADTQYF.

J is TRBJ2-2 and V is TRBV27, with 11 bases lining up with TRBD2. Trimming cost V 3 bases and J 1 base; bases outside gene matches: 7. CDR3 length equals 18 residues. The germline V gene has CDR1 MNHEY and CDR2 SMNVEV (reference sequence). This CDR3 is CASSFYKLAGVNTGELFF. The CDR3 DNA reads TGTGCCAGCAGTTTCTATAAACTAGCGGGAGTGAACACCGGGGAGCTGTTTTTT.

The V call is TRBV2, the J call TRBJ2-7; no reliable D call. The V end was cut by 2 bases, the J end by 6 bases, with 2 bases between. The germline CDR1 and CDR2 sequences are SNHLY and FYNNEI. The CDR3 extends over 10 amino acids. The CDR3 protein is CASSEPEQYF. DNA for the CDR3: TGTGCCAGCAGTGAACCCGAGCAGTACTTC.